Listed below are T cell receptor beta chains from one sample, sequenced in a study of blood T cell repertoires in COVID-19. The assay was immunoSEQ multiplex PCR, and TCRdb's table has in-frame clones only and misses some. Here the sample spans about 120,000 clones, roughly 85% being singletons. Input material: peripheral blood. These receptors came from a man at least 80 years old with acute or convalescent COVID-19. Both conserved end residues are part of each CDR3. The D gene is left open where the match is weak. Size is omitted from some rows. Given values are once, few, many or a class for expanded clones.

CDR3 protein: CAISPFLAGGQYEQYF; CDR3 DNA: TGTGCCATCAGCCCTTTTCTAGCGGGGGGCCAGTACGAGCAGTACTTC; V gene: TRBV10-3; D gene: TRBD2; J gene: TRBJ2-7; clone size: NA
CDR3 protein: CASSLNQPGITEAFF; CDR3 DNA: TGTGCCAGCAGCTTAAACCAGCCCGGGATCACTGAAGCTTTCTTT; V gene: TRBV7-3; D gene: NA; J gene: TRBJ1-1; clone size: once
CDR3 protein: CASSFPGDYSPLHF; CDR3 DNA: TGTGCCAGCAGTTTTCCCGGAGATTATTCACCCCTCCACTTT; V gene: TRBV27; D gene: NA; J gene: TRBJ1-6; clone size: NA
CDR3 protein: CASSRPSGELFF; CDR3 DNA: TGTGCCAGCAGCAGGCCATCCGGGGAGCTGTTTTTT; V gene: TRBV28; D gene: NA; J gene: TRBJ2-2; clone size: NA
CDR3 protein: CAWSWQNTGELFF; CDR3 DNA: TGTGCCTGGAGTTGGCAAAACACCGGGGAGCTGTTTTTT; V gene: TRBV30; D gene: NA; J gene: TRBJ2-2; clone size: NA
CDR3 protein: CASSEQGNTIYF; CDR3 DNA: TGTGCCAGCAGTGAACAGGGAAACACCATATATTTT; V gene: TRBV2; D gene: NA; J gene: TRBJ1-3; clone size: once
CDR3 protein: CASSWPGDSYNEQFF; CDR3 DNA: TGCGCCAGCAGCTGGCCGGGAGACTCCTACAATGAGCAGTTCTTC; V gene: TRBV5-1; D gene: NA; J gene: TRBJ2-1; clone size: NA
CDR3 protein: CASSLVLAGNYNEQFF; CDR3 DNA: TGTGCCAGCAGCTTAGTGCTAGCGGGGAACTACAATGAGCAGTTCTTC; V gene: TRBV7-2; D gene: TRBD2; J gene: TRBJ2-1; clone size: NA
CDR3 protein: CASSYAGTGVVSPLHF; CDR3 DNA: TGTGCCAGCAGCTACGCCGGGACAGGGGTAGTCTCACCCCTCCACTTT; V gene: TRBV3-1/TRBV3-2; D gene: TRBD1; J gene: TRBJ1-6; clone size: NA
CDR3 protein: CASSQDRGLSTGELFF; CDR3 DNA: TGTGCCAGCAGCCAAGATAGGGGACTTAGCACCGGGGAGCTGTTTTTT; V gene: TRBV14; D gene: NA; J gene: TRBJ2-2; clone size: once
CDR3 protein: CASSNEGGAGNSPLHF; CDR3 DNA: TGCGCCAGCAGCAACGAGGGAGGGGCAGGAAATTCACCCCTCCACTTT; V gene: TRBV5-1; D gene: NA; J gene: TRBJ1-6; clone size: NA
CDR3 protein: CASSLGGQTSGNTIYF; CDR3 DNA: TGCGCCAGCAGCTTGGGGGGACAGACATCTGGAAACACCATATATTTT; V gene: TRBV5-1; D gene: TRBD1; J gene: TRBJ1-3; clone size: few
CDR3 protein: CASSLQGTGEKLFF; CDR3 DNA: TGTGCCAGCAGTCTACAGGGGACTGGTGAAAAACTGTTTTTT; V gene: TRBV2; D gene: TRBD1; J gene: TRBJ1-4; clone size: NA
CDR3 protein: CASSLVGGTGELFF; CDR3 DNA: TGTGCCAGCAGCTTAGTCGGGGGGACCGGGGAGCTGTTTTTT; V gene: TRBV7-2; D gene: TRBD2; J gene: TRBJ2-2; clone size: NA
CDR3 protein: CASSLDTGGTGELFF; CDR3 DNA: TGCGCCAGCAGCCTCGACACGGGAGGAACCGGGGAGCTGTTTTTT; V gene: TRBV5-1; D gene: TRBD2; J gene: TRBJ2-2; clone size: NA
CDR3 protein: CASSLDFTGELFF; CDR3 DNA: TGTGCCAGCAGCTTAGACTTTACCGGGGAGCTGTTTTTT; V gene: TRBV7-8; D gene: NA; J gene: TRBJ2-2; clone size: NA
CDR3 protein: CASSQEVVRHF; CDR3 DNA: TGTGCCAGCAGCCAAGAAGTGGTCCGACACTTT; V gene: TRBV3-1/TRBV3-2; D gene: NA; J gene: TRBJ1-1; clone size: NA
CDR3 protein: CASSKAVRGANTEAFF; CDR3 DNA: TGTGCCAGCAGCAAAGCCGTCCGGGGGGCAAACACTGAAGCTTTCTTT; V gene: TRBV21-1; D gene: NA; J gene: TRBJ1-1; clone size: NA
CDR3 protein: CASILQYTGELFF; CDR3 DNA: TGTGCCAGCATCCTCCAGTACACCGGGGAGCTGTTTTTT; V gene: TRBV11-2; D gene: NA; J gene: TRBJ2-2; clone size: NA
CDR3 protein: CASALAGFPYEQYF; CDR3 DNA: TGTGCTAGTGCCCTAGCGGGGTTCCCTTACGAGCAGTACTTC; V gene: TRBV12-5; D gene: TRBD2; J gene: TRBJ2-7; clone size: NA
CDR3 protein: CATTSYSYEQYF; CDR3 DNA: TGTGCCACCACTAGCTACTCCTACGAGCAGTACTTC; V gene: TRBV28; D gene: NA; J gene: TRBJ2-7; clone size: NA
CDR3 protein: CADTEWLKTNTGELFF; CDR3 DNA: TGTGCCGACACCGAATGGCTCAAGACCAACACCGGGGAGCTGTTTTTT; V gene: TRBV24-1; D gene: NA; J gene: TRBJ2-2; clone size: NA
CDR3 protein: CASSFFRGAGSPGYTF; CDR3 DNA: TGTGCCAGCAGCTTTTTCCGGGGAGCGGGGTCCCCTGGCTACACCTTC; V gene: TRBV11-2; D gene: NA; J gene: TRBJ1-2; clone size: NA
CDR3 protein: CASSATGFGTEAFF; CDR3 DNA: TGTGCCAGCAGCGCGACAGGGTTCGGCACTGAAGCTTTCTTT; V gene: TRBV7-3; D gene: TRBD1; J gene: TRBJ1-1; clone size: NA
CDR3 protein: CASRKTGTGNTIYF; CDR3 DNA: TGTGCCAGCAGGAAGACAGGGACTGGAAACACCATATATTTT; V gene: TRBV14; D gene: TRBD1; J gene: TRBJ1-3; clone size: NA
CDR3 protein: CASSESRGTGRDEQFF; CDR3 DNA: TGCGCCAGCAGTGAGTCGAGGGGGACAGGGAGGGATGAGCAGTTCTTC; V gene: TRBV10-1; D gene: TRBD1; J gene: TRBJ2-1; clone size: NA
CDR3 protein: CASSLAWSGVSGNTIYF; CDR3 DNA: TGCGCCAGCAGCTTGGCCTGGTCAGGGGTTAGTGGAAACACCATATATTTT; V gene: TRBV5-1; D gene: NA; J gene: TRBJ1-3; clone size: once
CDR3 protein: CASGTAGTSGADTQYF; CDR3 DNA: TGCGCCAGCGGGACAGCCGGGACTAGCGGGGCAGATACGCAGTATTTT; V gene: TRBV5-1; D gene: TRBD2; J gene: TRBJ2-3; clone size: NA
CDR3 protein: CASSPGHSSNTGELFF; CDR3 DNA: TGCGCCAGCAGCCCAGGACACTCTTCGAACACCGGGGAGCTGTTTTTT; V gene: TRBV5-1; D gene: NA; J gene: TRBJ2-2; clone size: NA
CDR3 protein: CASSRRLAGAISSYNEQFF; CDR3 DNA: TGTGCCAGTAGCCGGCGGCTAGCGGGGGCGATTTCCTCCTACAATGAGCAGTTCTTC; V gene: TRBV19; D gene: TRBD2; J gene: TRBJ2-1; clone size: NA
CDR3 protein: CASRSPGNTIYF; CDR3 DNA: TGTGCCAGCCGGAGTCCCGGAAACACCATATATTTT; V gene: TRBV6-5; D gene: NA; J gene: TRBJ1-3; clone size: NA
CDR3 protein: CASSHGDSGANVLTF; CDR3 DNA: TGTGCCAGCAGCCACGGGGACTCTGGGGCCAACGTCCTGACTTTC; V gene: TRBV11-3; D gene: NA; J gene: TRBJ2-6; clone size: NA
CDR3 protein: CASSEGTGGLGNTEAFF; CDR3 DNA: TGCGCCAGCAGCGAGGGGACAGGGGGCCTAGGGAACACTGAAGCTTTCTTT; V gene: TRBV5-1; D gene: TRBD1; J gene: TRBJ1-1; clone size: NA
CDR3 protein: CASRGQGNTIYF; CDR3 DNA: TGTGCCAGTAGGGGACAGGGAAACACCATATATTTT; V gene: TRBV19; D gene: TRBD1; J gene: TRBJ1-3; clone size: NA
CDR3 protein: CASSLSFGGNAEAFF; CDR3 DNA: TGCGCCAGCAGCTTGTCATTCGGGGGTAATGCTGAAGCTTTCTTT; V gene: TRBV5-1; D gene: NA; J gene: TRBJ1-1; clone size: NA
CDR3 protein: CASSTGTAYNSPLHF; CDR3 DNA: TGTGCCAGCAGCACAGGGACAGCATATAATTCACCCCTCCACTTT; V gene: TRBV7-3; D gene: TRBD1; J gene: TRBJ1-6; clone size: NA
CDR3 protein: CASRRGLTSVDTQYF; CDR3 DNA: TGTGCCAGCAGGCGGGGACTAACCAGCGTAGATACGCAGTATTTT; V gene: TRBV6-5; D gene: TRBD2; J gene: TRBJ2-3; clone size: NA